The clone carrying this T cell receptor (beta chain) occurred many times. Via MiXCR, TCRdb re-called the RT-PCR reads, giving one row per CDR3 protein. The sample yields 500,000 to 700,000 distinct CDR3 sequences, around 25% seen once. These data originate in a study of response to subunit inactivated influenza vaccine. The J segment lost 8 bases and the V segment lost 0 bases, leaving 11 bases of the junction unmatched. The CDR3 covers 16 residues. Germline V lookup: CDR1 SGHRS, CDR2 YFSETQ. Another study also made use of these data, one on T cells expressing NK-cell markers. That report adds: As the method of synthesis, 5'RACE template switching with UMIs yielded TCR beta cDNA. According to the study, TCR beta repertoires originated from sorted CD3+CD56+NKG2C+, CD3+CD56+NKG2C- and CD3+CD56-NKG2C+ T cells. Restriction of the sorted population to alpha-beta TCR T cells was achieved in several experiments with an anti-gamma-delta TCR antibody.

Source: CD4+ T cells sorted from PBMCs, taken roughly 12 days after vaccination. This TCR was sampled from a man aged 50 to 60 who received an inactivated influenza vaccine. The rearrangement uses TRBV5-1 and TRBJ2-1; 7 bases line up with TRBD2. DNA of the CDR3: TGCGCCAGCAGCTTGGGGACCCGGGGGGTGTCGCATGAGCAGTTCTTC. Its translation is CASSLGTRGVSHEQFF.